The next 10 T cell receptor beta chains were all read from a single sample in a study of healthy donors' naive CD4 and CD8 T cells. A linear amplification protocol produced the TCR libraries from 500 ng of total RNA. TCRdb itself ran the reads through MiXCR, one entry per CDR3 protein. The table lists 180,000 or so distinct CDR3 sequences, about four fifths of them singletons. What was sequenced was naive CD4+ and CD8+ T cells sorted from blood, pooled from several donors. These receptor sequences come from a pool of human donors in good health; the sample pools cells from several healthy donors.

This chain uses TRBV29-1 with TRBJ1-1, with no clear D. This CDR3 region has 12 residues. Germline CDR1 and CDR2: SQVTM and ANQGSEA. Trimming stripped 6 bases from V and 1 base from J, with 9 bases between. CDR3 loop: CSVLDGNTEAFF. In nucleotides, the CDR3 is TGCAGCGTCTTGGACGGGAACACTGAAGCTTTCTTT.

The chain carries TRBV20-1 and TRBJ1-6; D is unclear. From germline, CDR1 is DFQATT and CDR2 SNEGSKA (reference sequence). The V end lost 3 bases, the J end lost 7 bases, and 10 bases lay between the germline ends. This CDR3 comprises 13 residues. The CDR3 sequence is CSARDAWNSPLHF. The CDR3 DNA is TGCAGTGCTAGGGACGCATGGAATTCACCCCTCCACTTT.

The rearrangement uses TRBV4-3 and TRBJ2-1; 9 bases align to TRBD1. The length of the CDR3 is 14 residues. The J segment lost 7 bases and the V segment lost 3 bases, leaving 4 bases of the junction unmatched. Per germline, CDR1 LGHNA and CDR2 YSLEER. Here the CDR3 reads CASSQDRGFNEQFF. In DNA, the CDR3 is TGCGCCAGCAGCCAGGACAGGGGATTTAATGAGCAGTTCTTC.

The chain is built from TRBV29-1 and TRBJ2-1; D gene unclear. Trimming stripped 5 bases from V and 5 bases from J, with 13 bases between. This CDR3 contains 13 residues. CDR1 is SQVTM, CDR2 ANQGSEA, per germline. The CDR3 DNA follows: TGCAGCGTTAGTACGAGGTCGGACAATGAGCAGTTCTTC. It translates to CSVSTRSDNEQFF.

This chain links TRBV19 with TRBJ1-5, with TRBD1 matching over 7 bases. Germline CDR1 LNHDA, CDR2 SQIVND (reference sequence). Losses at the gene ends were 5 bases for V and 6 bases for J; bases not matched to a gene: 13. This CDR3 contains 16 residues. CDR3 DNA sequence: TGTGCCAGTAGTCCCCGGGGACAGCAGTTGGTTCAGCCCCAGCATTTT. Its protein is CASSPRGQQLVQPQHF.

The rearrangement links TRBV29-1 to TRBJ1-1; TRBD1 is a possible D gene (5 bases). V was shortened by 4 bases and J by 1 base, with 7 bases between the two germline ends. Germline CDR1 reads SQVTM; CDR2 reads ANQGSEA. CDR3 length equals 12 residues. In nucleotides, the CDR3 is TGCAGCGTTGGGGGGACGAACACTGAAGCTTTCTTT. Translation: CSVGGTNTEAFF.

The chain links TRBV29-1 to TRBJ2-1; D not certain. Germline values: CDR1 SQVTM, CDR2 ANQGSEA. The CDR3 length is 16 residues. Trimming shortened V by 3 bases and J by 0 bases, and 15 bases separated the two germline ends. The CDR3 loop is CSVDGSAPSSYNEQFF. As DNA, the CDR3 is TGCAGCGTTGATGGGTCCGCCCCGAGCTCCTACAATGAGCAGTTCTTC.

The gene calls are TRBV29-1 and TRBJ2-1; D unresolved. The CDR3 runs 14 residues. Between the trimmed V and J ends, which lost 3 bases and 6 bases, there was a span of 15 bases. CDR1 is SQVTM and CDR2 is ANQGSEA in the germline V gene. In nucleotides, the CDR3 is TGCAGCGTTGACTATACTAAGGGCGGCAATGAGCAGTTCTTC. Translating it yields CSVDYTKGGNEQFF.

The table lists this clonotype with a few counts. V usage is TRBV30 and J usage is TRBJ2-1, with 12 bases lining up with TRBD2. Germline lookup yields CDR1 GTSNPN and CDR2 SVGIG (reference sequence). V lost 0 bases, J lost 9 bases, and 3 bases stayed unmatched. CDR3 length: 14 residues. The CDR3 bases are TGTGCCTGGAGTGTACAACTAGCGGGAGGTGAGCAGTTCTTC. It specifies CAWSVQLAGGEQFF.

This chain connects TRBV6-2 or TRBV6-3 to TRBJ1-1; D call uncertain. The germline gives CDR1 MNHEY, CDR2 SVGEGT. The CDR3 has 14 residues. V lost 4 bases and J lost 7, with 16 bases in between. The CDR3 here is CASSFQDGTREAFF. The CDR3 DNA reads TGTGCCAGCAGTTTTCAGGACGGAACCCGTGAAGCTTTCTTT.